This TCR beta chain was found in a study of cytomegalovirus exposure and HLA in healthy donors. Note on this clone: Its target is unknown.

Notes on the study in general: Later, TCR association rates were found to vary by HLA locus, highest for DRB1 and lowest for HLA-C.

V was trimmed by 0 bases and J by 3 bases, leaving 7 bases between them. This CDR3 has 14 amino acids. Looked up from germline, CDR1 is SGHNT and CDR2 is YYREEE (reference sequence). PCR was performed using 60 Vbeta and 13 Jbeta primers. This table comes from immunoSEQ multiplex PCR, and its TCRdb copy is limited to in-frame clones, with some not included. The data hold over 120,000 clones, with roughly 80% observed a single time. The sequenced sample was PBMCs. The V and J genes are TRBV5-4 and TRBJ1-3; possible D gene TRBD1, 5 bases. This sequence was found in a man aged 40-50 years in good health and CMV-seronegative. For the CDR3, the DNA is TGTGCCAGCAGCTTGGTCGACAGTGGAAACACCATATATTTT. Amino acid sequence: CASSLVDSGNTIYF.